The 10 T cell receptor beta chains presented below share a single source sample, sequenced in a study of human T cells and chemical hapten exposure. In TCRdb, the RACE reads were re-called with MiXCR into one record per CDR3 protein. The sample consists of under 50,000 distinct CDR3 sequences, about 4% of them appearing once. Time point given: healthy volunteer bleed at 6 weeks. Whole blood that had not been fractionated was the source of extracted total RNA. Sample: whole blood. These receptor sequences come from a human donor in good health. Some clones in this sample may be carry-over from other donors' samples.

This clonotype was seen at least ten times. The chain links TRBV20-1 to TRBJ2-7; the match to TRBD2 covers 9 bases. The ends lost 2 bases at V and 4 bases at J; junction bases unmatched: 9. Germline CDR1 and CDR2: DFQATT and SNEGSKA (reference sequence). The CDR3 length is 15 residues. The CDR3 here is CSARRLADLIYEQYF. In DNA, the CDR3 is TGCAGTGCTAGACGACTAGCGGATTTAATTTACGAGCAGTACTTC.

This clonotype occurred a few times. The genes are TRBV7-8 and TRBJ2-4; TRBD1 matches at 10 bases. The germline gives CDR1 SGHVS, CDR2 FQNEAQ. The V segment lost 5 bases and the J segment 6 bases; nucleotides outside the gene matches: 7. This CDR3 comprises 15 residues. The CDR3 region is CASSESGQGGNIQYF. The DNA for the CDR3 is TGTGCCAGCAGCGAAAGCGGACAGGGGGGAAACATTCAGTACTTC.

This chain's CDR3 is CASSQGGLAWDTQYF. DNA of the CDR3: TGTGCCAGCAGCCAAGGGGGACTAGCCTGGGATACGCAGTATTTT. The gene calls are TRBV4-2 and TRBJ2-3; TRBD2 matches at 9 bases. Germline V lookup: CDR1 LGHNA, CDR2 YNFKEQ. J gave up 6 bases and V 1 base, and 5 bases lay outside the gene matches. The CDR3 is 15 residues long.

The gene calls are TRBV18 and TRBJ2-5; D ambiguous. Trimming pared 0 bases from V and 3 bases from J, leaving 8 bases between. The CDR3 is 14 residues long. Germline loops: CDR1 KGHSH, CDR2 LQKENI. The CDR3, as DNA: TGTGCCAGCTCACCACCGGGAAGGAAAGAGACCCAGTACTTC. Encoded protein: CASSPPGRKETQYF.

The CDR3 here is CASSSPDRGRGEKLFF. CDR3 coding DNA: TGTGCCAGCAGTTCCCCCGACAGGGGGCGCGGTGAAAAACTGTTTTTT. The V and J genes are TRBV27 and TRBJ1-4, with 10 bases that match TRBD1. Germline V gene lookup returns CDR1 MNHEY and CDR2 SMNVEV (reference sequence). The CDR3 runs 16 residues. Trimming cost V 4 bases and J 7 bases; bases outside gene matches: 9.

This clonotype was seen at least ten times. V is TRBV5-4 and J is TRBJ2-7; D not certain. Germline CDR1 is SGHNT and CDR2 is YYREEE (reference sequence). The V and J ends lost 3 bases and 3 bases respectively, with 7 bases between them. The CDR3 has 12 amino acids. CDR3 nucleotides: TGTGCCAGCAGCTCCAACCGCTACGAGCAGTACTTC. Residues: CASSSNRYEQYF.

This clonotype was recorded at least ten times. J is TRBJ2-7 and V is TRBV28; D perhaps matches TRBD2 (6 bases). The CDR3 totals 14 residues. With 7 bases removed from V and 2 bases from J, the gap between germline ends came to 15 bases. Germline V gives CDR1 MDHEN, CDR2 SYDVKM. The CDR3 loop reads CASTPPGLTYEQYF. The CDR3 DNA is TGTGCCAGCACCCCTCCGGGACTGACCTACGAGCAGTACTTC.

This clonotype was observed a few times. The chain has TRBV18 and TRBJ1-2, with TRBD1 identical over 9 bases. From germline, CDR1 is KGHSH and CDR2 LQKENI. After removal of 3 bases from V and 4 bases from J, the junction contained 6 bases not matched to a gene. The CDR3 length is 15 residues. CDR3 DNA sequence: TGTGCCAGCTCACCCTCTCGGACAGGGGTCTATGGCTACACCTTC. It specifies CASSPSRTGVYGYTF. The complete variable domain, with remaining parts taken from reference TRBV18 and TRBJ1-2, reads NAGVMQNPRHLVRRRGQEARLRCSPMKGHSHVYWYRQLPEEGLKFMVYLQKENIIDESGMPKERFSAEFPKEGPSILRIQQVVRGDSAAYFCASSPSRTGVYGYTFGSGTRLTVV.

The V and J genes are TRBV6-2 or TRBV6-3 and TRBJ2-1, with TRBD2 identical over 9 bases. Germline CDR1 is MNHEY and CDR2 is SVGEGT. Germline trimming cut 4 bases from V and 3 bases from J; bases unmatched to any gene: 7. The CDR3 has 16 residues. CDR3 residues: CASSSGSGSVYNEQFF. DNA for the CDR3: TGTGCCAGCAGTTCGGGTAGCGGGAGTGTCTACAATGAGCAGTTCTTC.

This clonotype was seen ten or more times. The chain uses TRBV28 and TRBJ2-3; the match to TRBD1 covers 9 bases. The CDR3 loop spans 15 amino acids. V shed 6 bases and J 4 bases; nucleotides not matched to a gene: 8. CDR1 is MDHEN, CDR2 SYDVKM, per germline. CDR3 residues: CASSPGQGMADTQYF. The CDR3 region has the DNA TGTGCCAGCAGCCCGGGACAGGGAATGGCAGATACGCAGTATTTT.